These T cell receptor beta chains were read from a single sample in a study of blood T cell repertoires in COVID-19. Assay: immunoSEQ multiplex PCR; the TCRdb copy retains only in-frame clones and omits some. Of 50,000 or so clones listed, more than 75% are singletons. The sequencing sample was made of peripheral blood. The receptors come from a man aged 50-60 years with active COVID-19. The CDR3 runs from the conserved cysteine through the conserved F or W. A D gene is named only where the DNA matches it firmly. The size field is filled for only some rows; it gives once, few, many or a size class.

J,D,size,V,length,CDR3,DNA
TRBJ2-5,TRBD2,few,TRBV30,16,CAWNNQGRGVSWTQYF,TGTGCCTGGAACAACCAGGGGCGGGGGGTGTCTTGGACCCAGTACTTC
TRBJ2-4,TRBD1,.,TRBV6-5,15,CASSPEDRAWHIQYF,TGTGCCAGCAGTCCCGAGGACAGGGCCTGGCACATTCAGTACTTC
TRBJ1-1,TRBD1,once,TRBV7-9,14,CASSRQGADTEAFF,TGTGCCAGCAGCCGGCAGGGGGCGGACACTGAAGCTTTCTTT
TRBJ1-1,.,.,TRBV11-2,12,CASSPGDTEAFF,TGTGCCAGCAGCCCAGGGGACACTGAAGCTTTCTTT
TRBJ1-4,.,once,TRBV5-1,14,CASSLGSKDEKLFF,TGCGCCAGCAGCTTGGGGAGTAAGGATGAAAAACTGTTTTTT
TRBJ1-2,.,.,TRBV4-2,15,CASSQGIGGDYGYTF,TGTGCCAGCAGCCAAGGAATCGGGGGGGACTATGGCTACACCTTC
TRBJ2-1,TRBD2,.,TRBV5-1,14,CATTVAGGLNEQFF,TGCGCCACCACAGTAGCGGGGGGCCTCAATGAGCAGTTCTTC
TRBJ2-3,TRBD2,once,TRBV5-1,16,CASSYGLAGVRDTQYF,TGCGCCAGCAGCTACGGACTAGCGGGAGTCAGAGATACGCAGTATTTT
TRBJ2-5,.,.,TRBV5-1,13,CASSLATQETQYF,TGCGCCAGCAGCTTAGCAACTCAAGAGACCCAGTACTTC
TRBJ1-1,TRBD1,once,TRBV9,15,CASSVGGTGITEAFF,TGTGCCAGCAGCGTAGGCGGGACAGGGATTACTGAAGCTTTCTTT
TRBJ2-7,.,.,TRBV25-1,13,CASSPAGSYEQYF,TGTGCCAGCAGCCCCGCGGGCTCCTACGAGCAGTACTTC
TRBJ1-6,.,.,TRBV14,16,CASSQEIGRNNSPLHF,TGTGCCAGCAGCCAAGAGATCGGTAGAAATAATTCACCCCTCCACTTT
TRBJ2-3,.,.,TRBV6-1,16,CASSGGQGEYTDTQYF,TGTGCCAGCAGTGGTGGGCAGGGCGAATACACAGATACGCAGTATTTT
TRBJ2-1,TRBD1,once,TRBV30,15,CARDRGSLLYNEQFF,TGTGCCAGAGACAGGGGAAGTTTGTTGTACAATGAGCAGTTCTTC
TRBJ2-7,.,few,TRBV7-2,15,CASSTHRAAGYEQYF,TGTGCCAGCAGCACCCACCGGGCGGCAGGGTACGAGCAGTACTTC
TRBJ2-3,.,.,TRBV18,19,CASSPLSLGGAGGTDTQYF,TGTGCCAGCTCACCACTTAGTTTGGGCGGGGCCGGAGGCACAGATACGCAGTATTTT
TRBJ1-1,.,.,TRBV10-3,14,CAISPRDRWTEAFF,TGTGCCATCAGTCCCCGGGATCGGTGGACTGAAGCTTTCTTT
TRBJ2-7,.,.,TRBV9,14,CASSVGPAGYEQYF,TGTGCCAGCAGCGTAGGCCCCGCGGGTTACGAGCAGTACTTC
TRBJ2-5,.,once,TRBV29-1,12,CSVVASWETQYF,TGCAGCGTGGTGGCCAGTTGGGAGACCCAGTACTTC
TRBJ2-4,.,.,TRBV18,13,CASSDEAKNIQYF,TGTGCCAGCTCAGATGAAGCTAAAAACATTCAGTACTTC
TRBJ2-1,.,.,TRBV21-1,13,CASSARGYNEQFF,TGTGCCAGCAGCGCCAGGGGTTACAATGAGCAGTTCTTC
TRBJ2-1,TRBD2,.,TRBV6-1,15,CASSEVGTSGMSQFF,TGTGCCAGCAGTGAAGTTGGGACTAGCGGGATGTCCCAGTTCTTC
TRBJ1-2,.,.,TRBV4-3,15,CASSQEIAGLYGYTF,TGCGCCAGCAGCCAAGAAATCGCCGGTCTCTATGGCTACACCTTC
TRBJ1-1,TRBD1,few,TRBV6-6,17,CASSLPGRGRGNTEAFF,TGTGCCAGCAGTCTACCGGGCAGGGGGCGAGGGAACACTGAAGCTTTCTTT
TRBJ1-3,.,.,TRBV5-4,15,CASSLGGETGNTIYF,TGTGCCAGCAGCCTCGGGGGAGAAACTGGAAACACCATATATTTT
TRBJ2-3,TRBD2,.,TRBV4-1,16,CASSRSGGPVTDTQYF,TGCGCCAGCAGCCGCTCGGGGGGGCCCGTCACAGATACGCAGTATTTT
TRBJ1-1,.,once,TRBV5-1,15,CASSQLTQGGTEAFF,TGCGCCAGCAGTCAACTCACCCAGGGTGGCACTGAAGCTTTCTTT
TRBJ2-7,.,.,TRBV4-2,15,CASSQLLSRTYEQYF,TGTGCCAGCAGCCAGCTACTAAGCCGTACCTACGAGCAGTACTTC
TRBJ1-2,TRBD1,few,TRBV5-1,15,CASSSTGTGSYGYTF,TGCGCCAGCAGCTCGACCGGGACAGGGTCCTATGGCTACACCTTC
TRBJ2-7,TRBD2,once,TRBV4-1,17,CASSQGGLAGQTYEQYF,TGCGCCAGCAGCCAGGGTGGACTAGCGGGTCAGACCTACGAGCAGTACTTC
TRBJ2-1,.,few,TRBV7-9,12,CASSIGPGEQFF,TGTGCCAGCAGCATAGGTCCGGGGGAGCAGTTCTTC
TRBJ2-2,.,.,TRBV19,13,CASTYRNTGELFF,TGTGCCAGTACCTACAGGAACACCGGGGAGCTGTTTTTT
TRBJ2-2,TRBD2,.,TRBV30,14,CAWSVSGGTGELFF,TGTGCCTGGAGTGTATCGGGAGGGACCGGGGAGCTGTTTTTT
TRBJ1-1,.,few,TRBV30,11,CAWSPTREAFF,TGTGCCTGGAGTCCGACTCGGGAAGCTTTCTTT
TRBJ1-6,.,.,TRBV5-1,13,CASRGQENSPLHF,TGCGCCAGCCGGGGTCAGGAGAATTCACCCCTCCACTTT
TRBJ2-1,TRBD2,.,TRBV7-2,15,CASSLEGLAGVEQFF,TGTGCCAGCAGCTTAGAGGGACTAGCGGGAGTTGAGCAGTTCTTC
TRBJ1-1,TRBD1,.,TRBV5-1,14,CASSLAVTGSEAFF,TGCGCCAGCAGCTTGGCGGTGACAGGGTCTGAAGCTTTCTTT
TRBJ2-6,TRBD1,.,TRBV27,16,CATGQGALGGANVLTF,TGTGCCACAGGACAGGGGGCTCTAGGAGGGGCCAACGTCCTGACTTTC
TRBJ2-2,.,.,TRBV5-1,15,CASSSGTPNTGELFF,TGCGCCAGCAGCTCGGGGACACCGAACACCGGGGAGCTGTTTTTT
TRBJ2-1,.,.,TRBV4-3,16,CASSQEWGGEHNEQFF,TGCGCCAGCAGCCAAGAATGGGGGGGCGAGCACAATGAGCAGTTCTTC
TRBJ2-2,.,.,TRBV5-1,16,CASSLVPGHNTGELFF,TGCGCCAGCAGCTTGGTCCCGGGACACAACACCGGGGAGCTGTTTTTT